Below, 29 T cell receptor beta chains from the same sample are listed, as sequenced in a study of blood T cell repertoires in COVID-19. The assay was immunoSEQ multiplex PCR, and TCRdb's table has in-frame clones only and misses some. This repertoire shows about 49,000 clones, about four fifths found once; its top ten account for less than 3%. Sequencing used peripheral blood. These receptor sequences come from a woman in her sixties with acute or convalescent COVID-19.

The chain employs TRBV5-1 and TRBJ2-3; 12 nucleotides align to TRBD2. CDR1 SGHRS and CDR2 YFSETQ come from the germline V gene. The CDR3 runs 16 residues. V lost 1 base, J lost 4 bases, and 4 bases stayed unmatched. CDR3 in DNA: TGCGCCAGCAGCTTGAGGACTAGCGGGGCGGCAGATACGCAGTATTTT. It codes for CASSLRTSGAADTQYF.

The sample holds a few counts of this clone. The gene calls are TRBV12-3 or TRBV12-4 and TRBJ2-2; possible D gene TRBD1, 5 bases. V was clipped by 1 base and J by 7 bases, with 7 bases between them. The CDR3 length is 13 residues. The CDR3 sequence is CASSLGQYGELFF. The DNA for the CDR3 is TGTGCCAGCAGTTTAGGACAGTACGGGGAGCTGTTTTTT.

The chain employs TRBV12-3 or TRBV12-4 and TRBJ2-5; D might be TRBD1 (6 bases). Trimming pared 5 bases from V and 5 bases from J, leaving 12 bases between. The CDR3 contains 13 residues. The DNA of the CDR3 is TGTGCCAGCAGTGGACAGCTCAGGGAGACCCAGTACTTC. Its protein is CASSGQLRETQYF.

The chain joins TRBV18 to TRBJ2-4, with 9 bases that match TRBD2. This CDR3 is built from 20 residues. With 0 bases clipped from V and 2 bases from J, the junction kept 14 bases outside the gene matches. Germline CDR1 reads KGHSH; CDR2 reads LQKENI. The CDR3 spells CASSPPTAGGELGTKNIQYF. CDR3 nucleotides: TGTGCCAGCTCACCACCGACGGCGGGGGGGGAGCTCGGGACCAAAAACATTCAGTACTTC. Full variable domain (missing parts from reference TRBV18 and TRBJ2-4): NAGVMQNPRHLVRRRGQEARLRCSPMKGHSHVYWYRQLPEEGLKFMVYLQKENIIDESGMPKERFSAEFPKEGPSILRIQQVVRGDSAAYFCASSPPTAGGELGTKNIQYFGAGTRLSVL.

This sequence joins TRBV6-5 and TRBJ2-5; no clear D. CDR1 and CDR2 from the germline V gene are MNHEY and SVGAGI. V was pared by 3 bases and J by 5 bases, with 4 bases between. The CDR3 sequence is 11 residues long. The CDR3, as DNA: TGTGCCAGCAGTTATCTGGAGACCCAGTACTTC. It yields the protein CASSYLETQYF.

J is TRBJ2-5 and V is TRBV2, with 7 bases aligning to TRBD2. Looked up from germline, CDR1 is SNHLY and CDR2 is FYNNEI. This CDR3 spans 15 amino acids. V lost 4 bases to trimming and J lost 5 bases; unmatched junction nucleotides: 10. CDR3: CASSGGGFIDETQYF. For the CDR3, the DNA is TGTGCCAGCAGTGGGGGAGGGTTCATCGACGAGACCCAGTACTTC. Full variable domain (remainder filled in from reference TRBV2 and TRBJ2-5): EPEVTQTPSHQVTQMGQEVILRCVPISNHLYFYWYRQILGQKVEFLVSFYNNEISEKSEIFDDQFSVERPDGSNFTLKIRSTKLEDSAMYFCASSGGGFIDETQYFGPGTRLLVL.

This chain joins TRBV28 and TRBJ2-4, with D perhaps matching TRBD2 (5 bases). Trimming shortened V by 1 base and J by 1 base, and 14 bases separated the two germline ends. CDR3 size: 17 residues. Germline CDR1 is MDHEN and CDR2 is SYDVKM. The CDR3 DNA follows: TGTGCCAGCAGTTTATATCGGGGAAGTACGGCCAAAAACATTCAGTACTTC. This encodes CASSLYRGSTAKNIQYF.

This rearrangement joins TRBV5-1 to TRBJ2-2, with D unresolved. V gave up 4 bases and J gave up 7 bases, with 11 bases separating them. The CDR3 is made up of 13 amino acids. CDR1 and CDR2 from the germline V gene are SGHRS and YFSETQ. CDR3 sequence reads: CASSLGSGGELFF. The CDR3, as DNA: TGCGCCAGCAGCCTTGGATCGGGCGGGGAGCTGTTTTTT.

The V gene is TRBV4-1, the J gene TRBJ2-6; TRBD2 might be the D (6 bases). Germline V lookup: CDR1 MGHRA, CDR2 YSYEKL. V was pared by 0 bases and J by 2 bases, with 8 bases between. The CDR3 extends over 16 amino acids. Written as DNA, the CDR3 is TGCGCCAGCAGCCAAGACGGGGGAACTGGGGCCAACGTCCTGACTTTC. As protein: CASSQDGGTGANVLTF.

This clone was counted between two and nine times. The rearrangement uses TRBV4-2 and TRBJ2-2; 12 bases fit TRBD2. Trimming took 5 bases from V and 8 from J; bases not matched to a gene: 12. The CDR3 spans 17 residues. Germline CDR1 and CDR2: LGHNA and YNFKEQ. The CDR3 nucleotides read TGTGCCAGCAGCTCCCGGGCTAGCGGGGGGGCCAGGGGGGAGCTGTTTTTT. This codes for CASSSRASGGARGELFF.

This clone showed up just once. The V call is TRBV5-1, the J call TRBJ1-4, with TRBD1 matching 7 bases. Germline-derived CDR1 and CDR2 are SGHRS and YFSETQ. The CDR3 covers 16 residues. Germline trimming cut 6 bases from V and 7 bases from J; bases unmatched to any gene: 15. The CDR3 bases are TGCGCCAGCAACAGAGGAGGACAGGCCGAAGGTGAAAAACTGTTTTTT. Its protein is CASNRGGQAEGEKLFF.

The V call is TRBV28, the J call TRBJ2-3; 8 bases agree with TRBD2. The CDR3 has 14 amino acids. With 2 bases clipped from V and 4 bases from J, the junction kept 2 bases outside the gene matches. Per the germline V gene, CDR1 is MDHEN and CDR2 is SYDVKM. For the CDR3, the DNA is TGTGCCAGCAGTTTACGGGGGGGCCCAGATACGCAGTATTTT. Amino acid sequence: CASSLRGGPDTQYF.

In DNA, the CDR3 is TGTGCCAGCTCACTCACAGGGGCCTCTAGCACAGATACGCAGTATTTT. It specifies CASSLTGASSTDTQYF. This sequence joins TRBV18 and TRBJ2-3; 7 bases align to TRBD1. V was pared by 4 bases and J by 0 bases, with 7 bases of the junction left unmatched. Looked up from germline, CDR1 is KGHSH and CDR2 is LQKENI. This CDR3 has 16 residues.

The sample holds a few counts of this clone. The V gene is TRBV7-9, the J gene TRBJ2-4; tentative D call: TRBD2 (5 bases). This CDR3 spans 17 amino acids. V shed 6 bases and J shed 0 bases, with 18 bases lying between them. CDR1 SEHNR and CDR2 FQNEAQ come from the germline V gene (reference sequence). The CDR3 DNA reads TGTGCCAGCAGTTATGACCCCGGGAATGAAGCCAAAAACATTCAGTACTTC. This encodes CASSYDPGNEAKNIQYF.

The V and J genes are TRBV7-6 and TRBJ2-5; TRBD1 agrees at 11 bases. The V and J ends lost 5 bases and 3 bases, in that order; junction bases with no gene match: 5. The germline V gene encodes CDR1 SGHVS and CDR2 FNYEAQ. The CDR3 contains 15 residues. As DNA, the CDR3 is TGTGCCAGCAGCCCCTGGACAGGGGGCGAAGAGACCCAGTACTTC. It codes for CASSPWTGGEETQYF.

The chain joins TRBV7-2 to TRBJ1-6, with D unresolved. Trimming took 7 bases from V and 6 from J, leaving 10 bases between them. There are 13 residues in the CDR3. Germline-derived CDR1 and CDR2 are SGHTA and FQGNSA. CDR3 DNA: TGTGCCAGCAAGGAGCAGTTTAATTCACCCCTCCACTTT. Its translation: CASKEQFNSPLHF. The full variable domain, completed using reference TRBV7-2 and TRBJ1-6, is GAGVSQSPSNKVTEKGKDVELRCDPISGHTALYWYRQSLGQGLEFLIYFQGNSAPDKSGLPSDRFSAERTGGSVSTLTIQRTQQEDSAVYLCASKEQFNSPLHFGNGTRLTVT.

This clone turned up a few times. The chain couples TRBV19 to TRBJ1-3, with 9 bases lining up with TRBD1. Germline loops: CDR1 LNHDA, CDR2 SQIVND (reference sequence). This CDR3 has 16 residues. Trimming removed 5 bases from V and 4 bases from J; junction bases left unmatched: 9. The CDR3 protein is CASSPGGQGIGNTIYF. The CDR3 region has the DNA TGTGCCAGTAGTCCTGGTGGACAGGGGATCGGAAACACCATATATTTT.

V gene TRBV19 combines with J gene TRBJ2-7; D uncertain. Germline V lookup: CDR1 LNHDA, CDR2 SQIVND (reference sequence). The V and J ends lost 1 base and 5 bases respectively, with 9 bases between them. The length of the CDR3 is 13 residues. DNA of the CDR3: TGTGCCAGTAGTATAGGGGCGAAGAACGAGCAGTACTTC. The encoded protein is CASSIGAKNEQYF.

V usage is TRBV6-6 and J usage is TRBJ1-3, with D unresolved. The CDR3 loop spans 14 amino acids. The V end was cut by 2 bases, the J end by 4 bases, with 9 bases between. Germline CDR1 and CDR2: MNHNY and SVGAGI (reference sequence). CDR3 bases: TGTGCCAGCAGTTACCGGCGGGAGGGAAACACCATATATTTT. Protein: CASSYRREGNTIYF.

This clone was detected only a few times. This chain joins TRBV6-6 and TRBJ2-7, with 8 nucleotides matching TRBD1. The CDR3 extends over 15 amino acids. Germline values: CDR1 MNHNY, CDR2 SVGAGI (reference sequence). V lost 2 bases to trimming and J lost 5 bases; unmatched junction nucleotides: 8. The CDR3 DNA follows: TGTGCCAGCAGTTACGGGCGGGACAGGTTCCACGAGCAGTACTTC. Translating it yields CASSYGRDRFHEQYF.

This clone showed up just a few times. DNA for the CDR3: TGCAGCGTTGTCCGGGGGGCAGGTTATGGCTACACCTTC. Residues: CSVVRGAGYGYTF. This sequence joins TRBV29-1 and TRBJ1-2; a weak D match, TRBD1 (6 bases). The germline gives CDR1 SQVTM, CDR2 ANQGSEA. The CDR3 runs to 13 residues. The V end lost 4 bases, the J end lost 5 bases, and 14 bases lay between the germline ends.

The J gene is TRBJ1-2, the V gene TRBV6-4, with 10 bases that match TRBD1. The CDR3 runs to 15 residues. The V gene's germline CDR1 is MRHNA and CDR2 SNTAGT. Germline trimming cut 0 bases from V and 7 bases from J; bases unmatched to any gene: 5. CDR3 in amino acids: CASSDSGTGVVGYTF. In DNA, the CDR3 is TGTGCCAGCAGTGACTCAGGGACAGGGGTGGTTGGCTACACCTTC.

V is TRBV5-4 and J is TRBJ1-1; D is ambiguous. V was cut by 0 bases and J by 6 bases, with 9 bases left in between. This CDR3 contains 13 residues. Germline loops: CDR1 SGHNT, CDR2 YYREEE (reference sequence). The CDR3 DNA follows: TGTGCCAGCAGCTTGGGGCAGAAGTCTGAAGCTTTCTTT. Translated: CASSLGQKSEAFF.

The chain has TRBV2 and TRBJ1-1; 10 bases fit TRBD1. V was pared by 7 bases and J by 7 bases, with 6 bases of the junction left unmatched. The germline CDR1 and CDR2 sequences are SNHLY and FYNNEI. This CDR3 is 13 amino acids long. This CDR3 is CASTGQGGGEAFF. In nucleotides, the CDR3 is TGTGCCAGCACTGGACAGGGGGGAGGTGAAGCTTTCTTT.

The chain recombines TRBV7-2 with TRBJ1-5; the D gene is possibly TRBD1 (5 bases). Germline V gene data show CDR1 as SGHTA and CDR2 as FQGNSA. The CDR3 is made up of 15 amino acids. V lost 6 bases and J lost 1, with 13 bases in between. The CDR3 nucleotides are TGTGCCAGCAGTATTTGGGGCTCGAGCAATCAGCCCCAGCATTTT. Translated: CASSIWGSSNQPQHF.

The V and J genes are TRBV28 and TRBJ2-3, with 10 bases lining up with TRBD2. This CDR3 has 16 amino acids. Looked up from germline, CDR1 is MDHEN and CDR2 is SYDVKM. V trimming: 6 bases; J trimming: 1 base; junction bases outside the gene matches: 7. CDR3 coding DNA: TGTGCCAGCAGCAGTACTAGCGGGGCCCGCACAGATACGCAGTATTTT. It encodes CASSSTSGARTDTQYF.

This clone was seen only a few times. At the DNA level, this CDR3 is encoded by other sequences in the same sample as well. The genes are TRBV7-3 and TRBJ2-7; TRBD1 agrees at 8 bases. V shed 4 bases, J shed 7 bases, and the junction held 6 bases outside the gene matches. Looked up from germline, CDR1 is SGHTA and CDR2 is FQGTGA. The CDR3 length is 13 residues. The CDR3 is CASSSGQDQEQYF. CDR3 nucleotides: TGTGCCAGCAGCTCGGGACAGGATCAAGAGCAGTACTTC.

This rearrangement joins TRBV9 to TRBJ2-5, with D unresolved. The germline V gene has CDR1 SGDLS and CDR2 YYNGEE. There are 12 residues in the CDR3. V lost 4 bases to trimming and J lost 5 bases, with 9 bases between them. The CDR3 DNA reads TGTGCCAGCAGCCTGACCGGGGAGACCCAGTACTTC. As protein: CASSLTGETQYF.

The V and J genes are TRBV6-1 and TRBJ2-7; 9 bases are a match to TRBD1. This CDR3 is built from 15 residues. The V and J ends lost 3 bases and 6 bases, in that order; junction bases with no gene match: 9. Germline loops: CDR1 MNHNS, CDR2 SASEGT. Here the CDR3 DNA reads TGTGCCAGCAGTGAGTTGGGACAGGGTAGTGGCGAGCAGTACTTC. It translates to CASSELGQGSGEQYF.